The rows below give T cell receptor beta chains drawn from one sample of a study of shared clonotypes between healthy human individuals. This table comes from immunoSEQ multiplex PCR, and its TCRdb copy is limited to in-frame clones, with some not included. The data contain about 100,000 clones, roughly 70% of them singletons. Sequencing used memory CD8+ T cells sorted from blood. The receptor set was obtained from a woman in her 30s in good health. CDR3s include the opening cysteine and the closing phenylalanine or tryptophan. A D gene is named only where the DNA matches it firmly. A row's size may be missing; if present it is once, few, many or a size class.

TRBV7-9	TRBJ1-1	-	-	TGTGCCAGCAGCTCAGGGACGCTCGAAGCTTTCTTT	CASSSGTLEAFF
TRBV5-3	TRBJ2-5	TRBD1	-	TGTGCCAGAAGCCGGGACAGGGGAGTACCTCAAGAGACCCAGTACTTC	CARSRDRGVPQETQYF
TRBV9	TRBJ2-2	-	few	TGTGCCAGCAGCGACCACCCGAGGGACACCGGGGAGCTGTTTTTT	CASSDHPRDTGELFF
TRBV27	TRBJ2-7	TRBD2	-	TGTGCCAGCAGTTTAACCCGGGAGGGCTACGAGCAGTACTTC	CASSLTREGYEQYF
TRBV5-1	TRBJ2-1	TRBD2	-	TGCGCCAGCTCCCGGGACTACTCCTACAATGAGCAGTTCTTC	CASSRDYSYNEQFF
TRBV4-1	TRBJ2-3	TRBD2	few	TGCGCCAGCAGCCCTCTCGGACTAGCGGAGAACACAGATACGCAGTATTTT	CASSPLGLAENTDTQYF
TRBV28	TRBJ2-1	TRBD2	many	TGTGCCAGCAACCAAGCGGGAGCCGGCAATGAGCAGTTCTTC	CASNQAGAGNEQFF
TRBV2	TRBJ1-4	TRBD1	-	TGTGCCAGCAGGTCAACCGGGACAGGGACAACTAATGAAAAACTGTTTTTT	CASRSTGTGTTNEKLFF
TRBV11-2	TRBJ1-3	-	few	TGTGCCAGCAGCTCCTCGGGCTCTGGAAACACCATATATTTT	CASSSSGSGNTIYF
TRBV28	TRBJ2-6	TRBD2	few	TGTGCCAGCAGTCATAGCGGGAGCAGCTCTGGGGCCAACGTCCTGACTTTC	CASSHSGSSSGANVLTF
TRBV4-1	TRBJ2-6	TRBD1	many	TGCGCCAGCAGCCAGGGTGACAGGGCTGGGGCCAACGTCCTGACTTTC	CASSQGDRAGANVLTF
TRBV29-1	TRBJ2-1	-	-	TGCAGCGGGGAACATGCCATGACCTCCTACAATGAGCAGTTCTTC	CSGEHAMTSYNEQFF
TRBV10-2	TRBJ2-7	-	once	TGCGCCAGCGGGGGGCCCGAGCGGAGGAACTACGAGCAGTACTTC	CASGGPERRNYEQYF
TRBV6-5	TRBJ2-3	TRBD2	-	TGTGCCAGCAGTTACTCAGTAGCGGGAGGAACAGATACGCAGTATTTT	CASSYSVAGGTDTQYF
TRBV21-1	TRBJ1-3	-	many	TGTGCCTTTGACAGGGTCGGAAACACCATATATTTT	CAFDRVGNTIYF
TRBV11-2	TRBJ2-1	TRBD1	-	TGTGCCAGCAGCTTAGCCGCGGACAGGGGGGGCAATGAGCAGTTCTTC	CASSLAADRGGNEQFF
TRBV29-1	TRBJ2-4	TRBD2	-	TGCAGCGTTGCCAGGGAGGGAAACATTCAGTACTTC	CSVAREGNIQYF
TRBV6-5	TRBJ1-5	-	-	TGTGCCTCCCGGGGGGTTGGCAATCAGCCCCAGCATTTT	CASRGVGNQPQHF
TRBV7-9	TRBJ2-5	-	-	TGTGCCAGCAGCCTGAGTCAGGGTCCAGGTCGGGAGACCCAGTACTTC	CASSLSQGPGRETQYF
TRBV7-3	TRBJ2-7	TRBD1	-	TGTGCCAGCAGCTATTATAGGGGGCTCCTATACGAGCAGTACTTC	CASSYYRGLLYEQYF